This T cell receptor beta chain was documented in a study of a mutant IDH1 vaccine in newly diagnosed glioma. Study overall: Averaging around 42 years of age, treated patients were around 60% male and about 38% female. Visit timing is recorded as week 35 for V12 and week 47 for V13.

Time point defined: week 35, safety follow-up. Every single dose of the vaccine, 300 ug of mutant IDH1 20-mer peptide, came with topical imiquimod. Each of the donors came in with new WHO grade 3 or 4 astrocytomas that were IDH1-mutant and ATRX-lost. Data came from immunoSEQ multiplex PCR; TCRdb stores just in-frame clones and leaves some out. The sample holds approximately 50,000 clones; about nine tenths are singletons and the top ten take about 1.6%. Comments on this clone: Antigen unknown.

This sequence originates from a man in his forties or fifties with glioma. Sequences were derived from PBMCs, sampled from a glioma patient whose treatment included an IDH1 peptide vaccine.

The CDR3 coding sequence is TGTGCCACCAGCAGCCCTTGGACAGGAATGATAGGTCAGCCCCAGCATTTT. This codes for CATSSPWTGMIGQPQHF. The rearrangement links TRBV15 to TRBJ1-5, with TRBD1 matching 7 bases. The germline V gene has CDR1 LNHNV and CDR2 YYDKDF (reference sequence). Trimming cost V 3 bases and J 6 bases; bases outside gene matches: 14. This CDR3 is 17 amino acids long.